The TCR beta chain under discussion was sequenced for a study of blood T cell repertoires in COVID-19. The overall study: COVID-19 samples from acute and convalescent phases originated in the United States, Italy and Spain. Nucleic acid was either cDNA or gDNA, and it came from T cells, B-cell-depleted T cells, or PBMCs.

Methods used by the authors: Counts of nucleated cells, estimated from reference gene primer amplification, were obtained. Method: immunoSEQ multiplex PCR; TCRdb's copy keeps in-frame clones and lacks some. V and J calls and clone size come straight from that table; D and trimming were deduced from the DNA. This sample has just under 65,000 clones, with over 60% found just once. The CDR3 runs 14 residues. Germline CDR1 SGHTA, CDR2 FQGTGA. V lost 4 bases to trimming and J lost 4 bases, with 10 bases between them. The origin of this receptor is a human donor in a cohort sampled during active COVID-19. The V call is TRBV7-3, the J call TRBJ2-2, with D perhaps TRBD1 (5 bases). What was sequenced was peripheral blood. CDR3 sequence (DNA): TGTGCCAGCAGCTATTTTCAGGGCACCGGGGAGCTGTTTTTT. As protein: CASSYFQGTGELFF.